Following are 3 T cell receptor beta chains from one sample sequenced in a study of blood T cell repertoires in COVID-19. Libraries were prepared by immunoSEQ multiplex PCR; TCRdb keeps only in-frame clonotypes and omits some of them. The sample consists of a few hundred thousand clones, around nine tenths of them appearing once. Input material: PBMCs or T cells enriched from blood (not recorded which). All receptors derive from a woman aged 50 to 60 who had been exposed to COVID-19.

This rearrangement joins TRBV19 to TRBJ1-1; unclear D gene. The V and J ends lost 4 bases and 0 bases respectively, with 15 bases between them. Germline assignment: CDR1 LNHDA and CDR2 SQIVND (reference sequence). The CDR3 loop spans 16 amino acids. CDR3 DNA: TGTGCCAGTAGTACCCAGTGGGTCAGGATGAACACTGAAGCTTTCTTT. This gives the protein CASSTQWVRMNTEAFF.

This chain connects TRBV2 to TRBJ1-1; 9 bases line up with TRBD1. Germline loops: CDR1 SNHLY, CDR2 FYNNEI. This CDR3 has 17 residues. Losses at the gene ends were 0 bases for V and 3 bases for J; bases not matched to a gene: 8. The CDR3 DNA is TGTGCCAGCAGTGAAGCTCCACCGGGACAGGGTTACACTGAAGCTTTCTTT. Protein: CASSEAPPGQGYTEAFF.

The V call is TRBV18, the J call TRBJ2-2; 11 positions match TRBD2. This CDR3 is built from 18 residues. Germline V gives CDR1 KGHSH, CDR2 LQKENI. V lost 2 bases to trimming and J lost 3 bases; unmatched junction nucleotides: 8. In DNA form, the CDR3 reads TGTGCCAGCTCACCAGTAAACCCTAGCGGGGGGTACACCGGGGAGCTGTTTTTT. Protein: CASSPVNPSGGYTGELFF.